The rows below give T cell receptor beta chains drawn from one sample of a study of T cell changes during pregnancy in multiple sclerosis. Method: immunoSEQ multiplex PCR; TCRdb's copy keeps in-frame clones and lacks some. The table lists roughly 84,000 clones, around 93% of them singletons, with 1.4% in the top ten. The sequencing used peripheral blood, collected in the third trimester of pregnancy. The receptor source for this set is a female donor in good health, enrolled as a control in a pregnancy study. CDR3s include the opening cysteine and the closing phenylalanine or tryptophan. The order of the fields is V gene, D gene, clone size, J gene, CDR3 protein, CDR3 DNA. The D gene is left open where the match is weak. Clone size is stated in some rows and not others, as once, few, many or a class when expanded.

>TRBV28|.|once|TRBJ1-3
CASSRDSATGNTIYF
TGTGCCAGCAGTAGAGACAGCGCTACTGGAAACACCATATATTTT
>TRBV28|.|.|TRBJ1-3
CASNRMGAGNTIYF
TGTGCCAGCAATCGAATGGGGGCGGGAAACACCATATATTTT
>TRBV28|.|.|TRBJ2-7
CASSFFGGSYEQYF
TGTGCCAGCAGTTTTTTTGGGGGGAGCTACGAGCAGTACTTC
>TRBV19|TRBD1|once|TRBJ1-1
CASSPGGLFTEAFF
TGTGCCAGTAGTCCAGGGGGGCTATTCACTGAAGCTTTCTTT
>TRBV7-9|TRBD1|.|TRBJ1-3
CASSLAKGQGLSGNTIYF
TGTGCCAGCAGCTTAGCCAAAGGACAGGGCCTCTCTGGAAACACCATATATTTT
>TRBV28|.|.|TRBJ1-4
CASSFHGQEKLFF
TGTGCCAGCAGTTTCCACGGACAGGAAAAACTGTTTTTT
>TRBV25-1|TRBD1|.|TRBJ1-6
CASSEIQGQDNSPLHF
TGTGCCAGCAGTGAAATCCAGGGACAGGATAATTCACCCCTCCACTTT
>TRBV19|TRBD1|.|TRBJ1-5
CASRDRGLSNQPQHF
TGTGCCAGTCGCGACAGGGGGCTTAGCAATCAGCCCCAGCATTTT
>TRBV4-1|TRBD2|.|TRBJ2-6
CASSQEAGGPGANVLTF
TGCGCCAGCAGCCAAGAAGCGGGAGGGCCTGGGGCCAACGTCCTGACTTTC
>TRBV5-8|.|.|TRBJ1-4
CASSSRTADNEKLFF
TGTGCCAGCAGCTCCCGGACAGCAGACAATGAAAAACTGTTTTTT
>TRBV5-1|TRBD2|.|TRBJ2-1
CASSLVWGGNEQFF
TGCGCCAGCAGCTTGGTCTGGGGGGGCAATGAGCAGTTCTTC
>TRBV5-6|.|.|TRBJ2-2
CASSPTPYLAKDTGELFF
TGTGCCAGCAGCCCCACACCCTATCTAGCGAAAGACACCGGGGAGCTGTTTTTT
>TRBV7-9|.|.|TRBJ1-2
CASSFGPASGYTF
TGTGCCAGCAGCTTCGGACCTGCTAGCGGCTACACCTTC
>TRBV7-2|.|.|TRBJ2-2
CASTPGLANTGELFF
TGTGCCAGCACCCCGGGGTTAGCGAACACCGGGGAGCTGTTTTTT
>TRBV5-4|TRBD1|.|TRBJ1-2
CASSLRTGRQYGYTF
TGTGCCAGCAGCTTGCGGACAGGCAGACAGTACGGCTACACCTTC
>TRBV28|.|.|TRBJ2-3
CACSEGGTSTDTQYF
TGTGCCTGCAGTGAAGGGGGAACTAGCACAGATACGCAGTATTTT
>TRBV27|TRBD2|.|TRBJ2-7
CASSSRGRGLAGKKGYEQYF
TGTGCCAGCAGTTCACGAGGGAGGGGGCTAGCGGGAAAGAAGGGATACGAGCAGTACTTC
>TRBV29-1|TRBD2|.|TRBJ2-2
CSVEGGSRTGELFF
TGCAGCGTTGAAGGCGGGAGTCGAACCGGGGAGCTGTTTTTT
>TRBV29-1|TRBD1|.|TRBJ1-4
CSVRGGTGGWGEKLFF
TGCAGCGTGAGGGGAGGGACAGGGGGCTGGGGTGAAAAACTGTTTTTT
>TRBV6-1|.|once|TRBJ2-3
CASSDRSSTDTQYF
TGTGCCAGCAGTGATCGTTCTAGCACAGATACGCAGTATTTT
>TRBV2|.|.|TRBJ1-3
CASSTETQKRDF
TGTGCCAGCTCCACCGAGACGCAAAAGAGGGATTTT
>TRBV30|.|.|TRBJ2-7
CAWSAGTPYEQYF
TGTGCCTGGAGCGCGGGTACCCCCTACGAGCAGTACTTC
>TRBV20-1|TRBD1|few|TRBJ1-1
CSAGTGGKAFF
TGCAGTGCTGGGACAGGGGGTAAAGCTTTCTTT
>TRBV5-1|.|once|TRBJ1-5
CASSWSSNQPQHF
TGCGCCAGCAGCTGGAGTAGCAATCAGCCCCAGCATTTT